The next 16 T cell receptor beta chains were all read from a single sample in a study of technical replicates of blood from a few donors (dated by TCRdb to about 2017). Library preparation was by the immunoSEQ multiplex PCR assay. TCRdb's version of the immuneACCESS table is confined to in-frame rearrangements and falls short of the full clone set. An unresolved V gene accounts for under half of the shortfall where checked; the remainder is of unknown origin. The sample records about 97,000 clones, about 95% of which are singletons. In total, the top ten clones hold 0.33% of the sample. Sample: T cells isolated from PBMCs. These receptor sequences come from a human donor in good health.

V is TRBV4-3 and J is TRBJ2-7; weak D call: TRBD1 (5 bases). The CDR3 has 18 amino acids. The germline V and J ends were trimmed by 1 base and 5 bases, with 24 bases remaining between them. Germline values: CDR1 LGHNA, CDR2 YSLEER. Here the CDR3 reads CASSQVASSHHRGHEQYF. Here the CDR3 DNA reads TGCGCCAGCAGCCAAGTCGCGTCCTCGCATCATAGGGGCCACGAGCAGTACTTC.

J is TRBJ2-3 and V is TRBV12-5; 8 positions agree with TRBD2. Germline V lookup: CDR1 LGHNT, CDR2 FRNRAP. After removal of 3 bases from V and 3 bases from J, the junction contained 5 bases not matched to a gene. The CDR3 extends over 15 amino acids. The CDR3 reads CASGFMSGRTDTQYF. The CDR3 DNA follows: TGTGCTAGTGGTTTCATGAGCGGGAGAACAGATACGCAGTATTTT. Combining the CDR3 with reference TRBV12-5 and TRBJ2-3 gives the whole variable domain DARVTQTPRHKVTEMGQEVTMRCQPILGHNTVFWYRQTMMQGLELLAYFRNRAPLDDSGMPKDRFSAEMPDATLATLKIQPSEPRDSAVYFCASGFMSGRTDTQYFGPGTRLTVL.

The chain has TRBV7-8 and TRBJ1-5, with unresolved D. Trimming took 0 bases from V and 6 from J, leaving 12 bases between them. The germline CDR1 and CDR2 sequences are SGHVS and FQNEAQ. CDR3 length equals 15 residues. CDR3: CASSLARVVRQPQHF. DNA for the CDR3: TGTGCCAGCAGCTTAGCGCGCGTCGTTCGTCAGCCCCAGCATTTT. The whole variable domain, filled in from reference TRBV7-8 and TRBJ1-5, reads GAGVSQSPRYKVAKRGQDVALRCDPISGHVSLFWYQQALGQGPEFLTYFQNEAQLDKSGLPSDRFFAERPEGSVSTLKIQRTQQEDSAVYLCASSLARVVRQPQHFGDGTRLSIL.

This clone showed up just once. V and J are TRBV7-2 and TRBJ2-1, with TRBD1 identical over 10 bases. The ends lost 5 bases at V and 8 bases at J; junction bases unmatched: 12. CDR3 length: 16 amino acids. The V gene's germline CDR1 is SGHTA and CDR2 FQGNSA. The CDR3 coding sequence is TGTGCCAGCAGCCCTAGACAGGGGGCTTTGTATTATGAGCAGTTCTTC. It codes for CASSPRQGALYYEQFF.

The chain is built from TRBV19 and TRBJ2-3; D is perhaps TRBD1 (5 bases). The CDR3 is 15 residues long. The V gene's germline CDR1 is LNHDA and CDR2 SQIVND (reference sequence). The V and J ends lost 7 bases and 0 bases respectively, with 14 bases between them. In nucleotides, the CDR3 is TGTGCCAGTACTAGGGGTCATACTAGCACAGATACGCAGTATTTT. Translation: CASTRGHTSTDTQYF.

This chain joins TRBV9 and TRBJ2-3; 10 nucleotides line up with TRBD2. The ends lost 5 bases at V and 0 bases at J; junction bases unmatched: 9. CDR1 and CDR2 from the germline V gene are SGDLS and YYNGEE. The CDR3 contains 17 residues. CDR3 region: CASRPILAGASTDTQYF. The CDR3 DNA reads TGTGCCAGCAGACCCATTCTAGCGGGGGCTAGCACAGATACGCAGTATTTT.

V and J are TRBV5-1 and TRBJ1-1; no clear D gene. Germline CDR1 and CDR2: SGHRS and YFSETQ. The ends were cut back, 4 bases at V and 1 base at J, with 14 bases in the middle. There are 15 residues in the CDR3. CDR3 region: CASSVAGRSNTEAFF. The CDR3 DNA follows: TGCGCCAGCAGCGTAGCCGGGAGATCGAACACTGAAGCTTTCTTT.

The chain combines TRBV30 with TRBJ1-4; D gene unclear. From germline, CDR1 is GTSNPN and CDR2 SVGIG (reference sequence). V lost 4 bases and J lost 0, with 12 bases in between. This CDR3 has 15 residues. CDR3 residues: CAWNHPVATNEKLFF. In nucleotides, the CDR3 is TGTGCCTGGAATCATCCGGTTGCAACTAATGAAAAACTGTTTTTT.

V usage is TRBV7-9 and J usage is TRBJ1-3; 7 bases agree with TRBD1. The CDR3 consists of 16 residues. With V trimmed by 4 bases and J by 0 bases, 6 bases remained unmatched. From germline, CDR1 is SEHNR and CDR2 FQNEAQ (reference sequence). CDR3 residues: CASSWDRRSSGNTIYF. The CDR3 nucleotides read TGTGCCAGCAGCTGGGACAGACGTTCCTCTGGAAACACCATATATTTT.

The V and J genes are TRBV5-8 and TRBJ2-7, with 9 bases that match TRBD1. The CDR3 has 14 residues. Germline CDR1 and CDR2: SGHTS and YDEGEE. J gave up 4 bases and V 3 bases, and 5 bases lay outside the gene matches. The CDR3 reads CASSSGTGHYEQYF. Written as DNA, the CDR3 is TGTGCCAGCAGCTCCGGGACAGGGCATTACGAGCAGTACTTC.

The chain uses TRBV20-1 and TRBJ1-2; a weak D match, TRBD1 (6 bases). The CDR3 length is 11 residues. Germline V CDR1 and CDR2: DFQATT, SNEGSKA (reference sequence). The ends were cut back, 5 bases at V and 5 bases at J, with 9 bases in the middle. As DNA, the CDR3 is TGCAGTGCTTGGGACAAGTATGGCTACACCTTC. Translated: CSAWDKYGYTF.

The rearrangement links TRBV28 to TRBJ1-2; D gene unclear. V lost 5 bases and J 7 bases, leaving 14 bases between the germline ends. Germline-derived CDR1 and CDR2 are MDHEN and SYDVKM. The CDR3 is made up of 13 amino acids. The CDR3 protein is CASSIRPWSGYTF. The CDR3, as DNA: TGTGCCAGCAGTATAAGACCCTGGAGTGGCTACACCTTC.

This rearrangement joins TRBV7-2 to TRBJ2-7; D possibly corresponds to TRBD2 (5 bases). Germline CDR1 SGHTA, CDR2 FQGNSA. CDR3 length equals 11 residues. V was trimmed by 9 bases and J by 6 bases, leaving 12 bases between them. CDR3: CASRGIGEQYF. The CDR3 DNA reads as TGTGCCAGTCGGGGTATAGGCGAGCAGTACTTC.

The rearrangement uses TRBV18 and TRBJ2-1; 7 positions match TRBD1. This CDR3 has 15 amino acids. With V trimmed by 3 bases and J by 3 bases, 5 bases remained unmatched. Germline V CDR1 and CDR2: KGHSH, LQKENI. The CDR3 protein is CASSPVGGSYNEQFF. In nucleotides, the CDR3 is TGTGCCAGCTCACCGGTAGGGGGCAGCTACAATGAGCAGTTCTTC.

This clone has just one count. J is TRBJ1-4 and V is TRBV19; 8 bases line up with TRBD1. Germline V gene data show CDR1 as LNHDA and CDR2 as SQIVND (reference sequence). CDR3 length: 16 residues. V gave up 9 bases and J gave up 0 bases; unmatched junction bases: 9. CDR3 nucleotides: TGTGCCAGCCGGGACAGGACCCTCACAACTAATGAAAAACTGTTTTTT. Protein: CASRDRTLTTNEKLFF. Full variable domain (missing parts from reference TRBV19 and TRBJ1-4): DGGITQSPKYLFRKEGQNVTLSCEQNLNHDAMYWYRQDPGQGLRLIYYSQIVNDFQKGDIAEGYSVSREKKESFPLTVTSAQKNPTAFYLCASRDRTLTTNEKLFFGSGTQLSVL.

The chain is built from TRBV5-1 and TRBJ2-3, with TRBD2 matching over 16 bases. Germline-derived CDR1 and CDR2 are SGHRS and YFSETQ. The V and J ends lost 2 bases and 4 bases, in that order; junction bases with no gene match: 4. The CDR3 is 17 residues long. In DNA form, the CDR3 reads TGCGCCAGCAGCTTTGGGACTAGCGGGAGGGCCCCAGATACGCAGTATTTT. Translated: CASSFGTSGRAPDTQYF.